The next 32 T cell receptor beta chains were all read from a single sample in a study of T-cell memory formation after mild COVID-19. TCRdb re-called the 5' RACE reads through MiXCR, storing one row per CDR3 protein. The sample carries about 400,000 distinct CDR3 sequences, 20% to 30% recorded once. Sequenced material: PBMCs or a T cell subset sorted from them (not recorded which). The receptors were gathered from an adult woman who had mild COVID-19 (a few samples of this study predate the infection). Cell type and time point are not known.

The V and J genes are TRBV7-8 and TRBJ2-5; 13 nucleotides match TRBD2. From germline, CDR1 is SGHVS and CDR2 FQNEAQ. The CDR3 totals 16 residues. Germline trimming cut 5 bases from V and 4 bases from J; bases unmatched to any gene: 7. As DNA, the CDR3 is TGTGCCAGCAGCAAAACTAGCGGGGGGGCCCCAGAGACCCAGTACTTC. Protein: CASSKTSGGAPETQYF. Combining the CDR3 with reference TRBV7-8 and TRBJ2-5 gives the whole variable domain GAGVSQSPRYKVAKRGQDVALRCDPISGHVSLFWYQQALGQGPEFLTYFQNEAQLDKSGLPSDRFFAERPEGSVSTLKIQRTQQEDSAVYLCASSKTSGGAPETQYFGPGTRLLVL.

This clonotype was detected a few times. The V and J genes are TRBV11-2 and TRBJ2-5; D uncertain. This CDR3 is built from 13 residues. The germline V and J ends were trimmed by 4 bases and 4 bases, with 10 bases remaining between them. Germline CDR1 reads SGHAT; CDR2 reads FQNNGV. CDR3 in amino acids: CASSSVLGETQYF. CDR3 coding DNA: TGTGCCAGCAGCTCCGTCCTGGGAGAGACCCAGTACTTC. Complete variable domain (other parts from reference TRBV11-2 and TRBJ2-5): EAGVAQSPRYKIIEKRQSVAFWCNPISGHATLYWYQQILGQGPKLLIQFQNNGVVDDSQLPKDRFSAERLKGVDSTLKIQPAKLEDSAVYLCASSSVLGETQYFGPGTRLLVL.

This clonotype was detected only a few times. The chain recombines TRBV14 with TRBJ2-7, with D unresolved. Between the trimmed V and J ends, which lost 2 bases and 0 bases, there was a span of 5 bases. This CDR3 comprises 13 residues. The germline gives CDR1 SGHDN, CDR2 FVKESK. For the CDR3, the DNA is TGTGCCAGCAGCCAACTTAGCTCCTACGAGCAGTACTTC. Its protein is CASSQLSSYEQYF.

The chain's CDR3 is CASRRASSGNTIYF. CDR3 nucleotide sequence: TGTGCCAGCAGGAGGGCGAGCTCTGGAAACACCATATATTTT. The V and J genes are TRBV12-3 or TRBV12-4 and TRBJ1-3; D not resolved. V was cut by 6 bases and J by 0 bases, with 9 bases left in between. The CDR3 has 14 residues.

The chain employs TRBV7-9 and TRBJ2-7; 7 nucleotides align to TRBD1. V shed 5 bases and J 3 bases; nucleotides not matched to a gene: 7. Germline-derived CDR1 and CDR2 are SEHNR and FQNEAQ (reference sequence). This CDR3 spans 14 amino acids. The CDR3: CASSPKDRIYEQYF. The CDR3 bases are TGTGCCAGCAGCCCCAAGGACAGGATCTACGAGCAGTACTTC. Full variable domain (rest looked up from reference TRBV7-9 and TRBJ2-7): DTGVSQNPRHKITKRGQNVTFRCDPISEHNRLYWYRQTLGQGPEFLTYFQNEAQLEKSRLLSDRFSAERPKGSFSTLEIQRTEQGDSAMYLCASSPKDRIYEQYFGPGTRLTVT.

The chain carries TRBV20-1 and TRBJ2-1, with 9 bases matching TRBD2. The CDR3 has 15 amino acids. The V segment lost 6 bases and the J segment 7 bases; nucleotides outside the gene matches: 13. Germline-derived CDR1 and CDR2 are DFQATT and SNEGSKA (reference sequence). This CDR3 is CSATPGREGLNEQFF. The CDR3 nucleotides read TGCAGTGCAACCCCGGGGCGGGAGGGTCTGAATGAGCAGTTCTTC.

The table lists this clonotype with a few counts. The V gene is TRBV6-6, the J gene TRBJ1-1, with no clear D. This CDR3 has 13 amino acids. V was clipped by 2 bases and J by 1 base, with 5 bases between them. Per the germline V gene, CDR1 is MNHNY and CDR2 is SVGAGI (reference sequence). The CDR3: CASSYGENTEAFF. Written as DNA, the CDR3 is TGTGCCAGCAGTTACGGTGAGAACACTGAAGCTTTCTTT.

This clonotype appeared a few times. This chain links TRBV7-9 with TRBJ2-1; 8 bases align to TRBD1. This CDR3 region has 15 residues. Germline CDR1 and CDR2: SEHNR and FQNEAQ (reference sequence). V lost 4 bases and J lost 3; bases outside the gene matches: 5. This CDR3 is CASSSGQDNYNEQFF. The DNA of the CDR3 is TGTGCCAGCAGCTCGGGACAGGACAACTACAATGAGCAGTTCTTC.

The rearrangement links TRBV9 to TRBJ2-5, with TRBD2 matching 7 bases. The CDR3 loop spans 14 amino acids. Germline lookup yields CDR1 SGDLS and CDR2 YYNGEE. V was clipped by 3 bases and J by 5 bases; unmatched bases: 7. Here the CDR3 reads CASSGGGPGETQYF. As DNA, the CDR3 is TGTGCCAGCAGCGGGGGAGGGCCGGGGGAGACCCAGTACTTC.

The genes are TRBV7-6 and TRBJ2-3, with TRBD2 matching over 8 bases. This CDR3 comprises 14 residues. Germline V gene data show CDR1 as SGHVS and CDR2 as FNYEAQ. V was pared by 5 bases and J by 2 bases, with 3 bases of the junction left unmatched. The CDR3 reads CASSRRGATDTQYF. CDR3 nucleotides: TGTGCCAGCAGCCGGCGGGGGGCCACAGATACGCAGTATTTT. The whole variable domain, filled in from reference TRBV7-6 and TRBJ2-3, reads GAGVSQSPRYKVTKRGQDVALRCDPISGHVSLYWYRQALGQGPEFLTYFNYEAQQDKSGLPNDRFSAERPEGSISTLTIQRTEQRDSAMYRCASSRRGATDTQYFGPGTRLTVL.

The CDR3 sequence is CASRLDSDTQYF. In DNA, the CDR3 is TGTGCCAGCAGACTGGACTCAGATACGCAGTATTTT. The gene calls are TRBV12-3 or TRBV12-4 and TRBJ2-3, with a tentative D call TRBD2 (5 bases). Trimming took off 6 bases at V and 4 bases at J, with 8 bases between the two ends. CDR3 length: 12 residues.

CDR3 nucleotides: TGCGCCAGCAGCCCCCATTTCTCTAATGAAAAACTGTTTTTT. As protein: CASSPHFSNEKLFF. The chain combines TRBV4-1 with TRBJ1-4, with D uncertain. The V gene lost 4 bases and the J gene lost 3 bases, with 9 bases spanning the gap. This CDR3 spans 14 amino acids. Germline assignment: CDR1 MGHRA and CDR2 YSYEKL.

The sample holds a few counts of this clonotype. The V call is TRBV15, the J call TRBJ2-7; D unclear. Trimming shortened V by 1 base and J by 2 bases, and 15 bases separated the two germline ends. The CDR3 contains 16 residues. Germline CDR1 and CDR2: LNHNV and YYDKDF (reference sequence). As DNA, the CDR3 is TGTGCCACCAGCAGAGCTAGTCCAGTTACGACCTACGAGCAGTACTTC. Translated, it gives CATSRASPVTTYEQYF.

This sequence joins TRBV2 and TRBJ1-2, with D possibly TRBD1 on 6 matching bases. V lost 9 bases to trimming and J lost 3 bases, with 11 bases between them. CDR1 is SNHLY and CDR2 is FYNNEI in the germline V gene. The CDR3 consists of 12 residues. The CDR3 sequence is CARQGVDYGYTF. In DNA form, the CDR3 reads TGTGCCAGACAGGGAGTGGACTATGGCTACACCTTC. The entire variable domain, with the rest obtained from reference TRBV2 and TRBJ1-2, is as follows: EPEVTQTPSHQVTQMGQEVILRCVPISNHLYFYWYRQILGQKVEFLVSFYNNEISEKSEIFDDQFSVERPDGSNFTLKIRSTKLEDSAMYFCARQGVDYGYTFGSGTRLTVV.

CDR3: CASSEGQAHEQYF. DNA of the CDR3: TGTGCCAGCAGTGAAGGACAGGCCCACGAGCAGTACTTC. The chain joins TRBV2 to TRBJ2-7; TRBD1 might be the D (6 bases). Germline V gives CDR1 SNHLY, CDR2 FYNNEI. The V end was cut by 1 base, the J end by 5 bases, with 9 bases between. This CDR3 spans 13 amino acids.

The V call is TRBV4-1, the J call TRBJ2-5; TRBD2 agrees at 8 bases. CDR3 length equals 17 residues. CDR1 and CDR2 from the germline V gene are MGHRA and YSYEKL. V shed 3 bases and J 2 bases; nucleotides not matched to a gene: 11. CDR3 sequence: CASSQLGRSGSQETQYF. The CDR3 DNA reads TGCGCCAGCAGCCAGTTAGGTAGGAGCGGGAGTCAAGAGACCCAGTACTTC.

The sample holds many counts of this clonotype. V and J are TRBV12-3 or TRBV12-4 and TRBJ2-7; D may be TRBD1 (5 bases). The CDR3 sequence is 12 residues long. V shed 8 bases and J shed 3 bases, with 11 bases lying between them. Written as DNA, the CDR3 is TGTGCCAGCGGATCTCAGGGCTACGAGCAGTACTTC. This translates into CASGSQGYEQYF.

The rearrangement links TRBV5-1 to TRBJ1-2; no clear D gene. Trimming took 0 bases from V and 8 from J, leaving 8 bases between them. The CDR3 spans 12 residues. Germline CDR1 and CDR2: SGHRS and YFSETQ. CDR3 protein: CASSLEVGGYTF. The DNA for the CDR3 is TGCGCCAGCAGCTTGGAAGTCGGCGGCTACACCTTC.

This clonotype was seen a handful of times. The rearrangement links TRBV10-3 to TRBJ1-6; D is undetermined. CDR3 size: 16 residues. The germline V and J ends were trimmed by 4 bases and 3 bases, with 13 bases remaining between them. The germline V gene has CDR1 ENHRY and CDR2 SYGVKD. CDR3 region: CAISGGFGLYNSPLHF. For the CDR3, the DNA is TGTGCCATCAGTGGGGGATTCGGGCTCTATAATTCACCCCTCCACTTT.

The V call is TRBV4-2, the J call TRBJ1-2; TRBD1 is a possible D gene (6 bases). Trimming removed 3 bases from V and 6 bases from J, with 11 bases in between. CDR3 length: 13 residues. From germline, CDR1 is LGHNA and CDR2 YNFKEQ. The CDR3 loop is CASSHETGHGYTF. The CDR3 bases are TGTGCCAGCAGCCACGAGACAGGCCATGGCTACACCTTC.

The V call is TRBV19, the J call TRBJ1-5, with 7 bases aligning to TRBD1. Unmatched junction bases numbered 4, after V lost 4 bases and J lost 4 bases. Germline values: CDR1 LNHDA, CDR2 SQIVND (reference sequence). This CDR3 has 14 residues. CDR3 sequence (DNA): TGTGCCAGTAGTACCGGACAGGTTAATCAGCCCCAGCATTTT. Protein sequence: CASSTGQVNQPQHF.

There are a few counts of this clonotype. The CDR3 bases are TGCGCCAGCAGCACGGGACACAATACAGAGGCCAAAAACATTCAGTACTTC. Translated, it gives CASSTGHNTEAKNIQYF. The rearrangement uses TRBV5-1 and TRBJ2-4, with D possibly being TRBD1 (6 bases). The CDR3 is made up of 17 amino acids. Germline values: CDR1 SGHRS, CDR2 YFSETQ. V lost 4 bases and J lost 1, with 18 bases in between.

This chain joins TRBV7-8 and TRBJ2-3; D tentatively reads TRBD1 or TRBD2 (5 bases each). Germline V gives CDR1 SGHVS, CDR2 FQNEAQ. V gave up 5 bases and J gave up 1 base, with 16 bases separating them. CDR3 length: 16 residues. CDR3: CASSQAGWRGTDTQYF. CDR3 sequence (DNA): TGTGCCAGCAGCCAAGCAGGGTGGCGGGGCACAGATACGCAGTATTTT.

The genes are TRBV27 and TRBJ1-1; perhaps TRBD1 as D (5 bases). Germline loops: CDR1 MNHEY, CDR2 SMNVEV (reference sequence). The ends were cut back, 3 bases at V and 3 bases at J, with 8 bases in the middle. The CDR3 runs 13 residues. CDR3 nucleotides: TGTGCCAGCAGTTTTCAGGGTGACACTGAAGCTTTCTTT. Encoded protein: CASSFQGDTEAFF.

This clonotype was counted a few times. CDR3 sequence: CASSQFTGLKGYNEQFF. DNA of the CDR3: TGCGCCAGCAGCCAGTTCACTGGACTAAAGGGCTACAATGAGCAGTTCTTC. V gene TRBV4-3 combines with J gene TRBJ2-1; a possible D gene is TRBD2 (6 bases). Trimming took 3 bases from V and 3 from J, leaving 18 bases between them. The CDR3 sequence is 17 residues long. Germline-derived CDR1 and CDR2 are LGHNA and YSLEER.

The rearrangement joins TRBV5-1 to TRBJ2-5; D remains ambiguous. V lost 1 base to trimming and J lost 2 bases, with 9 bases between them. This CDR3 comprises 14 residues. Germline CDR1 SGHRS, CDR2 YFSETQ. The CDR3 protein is CASSLRATQETQYF. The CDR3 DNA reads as TGCGCCAGCAGCTTGCGGGCAACACAAGAGACCCAGTACTTC.

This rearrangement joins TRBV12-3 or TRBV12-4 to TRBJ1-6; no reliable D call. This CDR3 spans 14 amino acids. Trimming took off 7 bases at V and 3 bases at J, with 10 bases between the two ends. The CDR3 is CASTPQIYNSPLHF. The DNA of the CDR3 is TGTGCCAGCACCCCACAGATCTATAATTCACCCCTCCACTTT.

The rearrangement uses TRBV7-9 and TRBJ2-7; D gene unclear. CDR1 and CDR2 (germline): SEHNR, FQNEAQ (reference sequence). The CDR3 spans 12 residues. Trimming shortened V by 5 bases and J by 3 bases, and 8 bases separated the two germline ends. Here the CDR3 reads CASSEDRYEQYF. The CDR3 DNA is TGTGCCAGCAGCGAAGACCGCTACGAGCAGTACTTC.

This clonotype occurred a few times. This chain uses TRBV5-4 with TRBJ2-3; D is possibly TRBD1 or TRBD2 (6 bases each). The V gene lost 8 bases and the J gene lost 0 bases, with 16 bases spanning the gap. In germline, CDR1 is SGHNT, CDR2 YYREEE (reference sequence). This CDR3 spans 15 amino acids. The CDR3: CASNFGGQSTDTQYF. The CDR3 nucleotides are TGTGCCAGTAACTTTGGGGGGCAGAGCACAGATACGCAGTATTTT.

The CDR3 spells CASSYYEGGQTQYF. The CDR3 coding sequence is TGTGCCAGCAGTTACTACGAGGGAGGGCAGACCCAGTACTTC. The chain uses TRBV6-5 and TRBJ2-5; 7 bases fit TRBD2. The CDR3 has 14 amino acids. From germline, CDR1 is MNHEY and CDR2 SVGAGI. Germline trimming cut 1 base from V and 6 bases from J; bases unmatched to any gene: 5.

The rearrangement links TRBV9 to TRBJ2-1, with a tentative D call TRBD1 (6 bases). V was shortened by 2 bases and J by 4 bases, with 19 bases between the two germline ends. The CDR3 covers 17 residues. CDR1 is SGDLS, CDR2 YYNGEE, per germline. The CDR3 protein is CASSVEPTGITYNEQFF. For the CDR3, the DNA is TGTGCCAGCAGCGTCGAACCGACAGGAATAACTTACAATGAGCAGTTCTTC.

The CDR3 spells CASSAASTEMNTEAFF. CDR3 nucleotide sequence: TGTGCCAGCAGTGCAGCCTCGACAGAAATGAACACTGAAGCTTTCTTT. This chain connects TRBV2 to TRBJ1-1; D is perhaps TRBD1 (5 bases). This CDR3 contains 16 residues. V lost 4 bases and J 0 bases, leaving 15 bases between the germline ends. Germline values: CDR1 SNHLY, CDR2 FYNNEI.